This T cell receptor beta chain was identified in a study of CD8 T cells in ankylosing spondylitis. A few counts support this clonotype. TCRdb re-derived calls from the 5' RACE reads in MiXCR, one entry per CDR3 protein. The sample has hundreds of thousands of distinct CDR3 sequences, 20% seen once. This CDR3 region has 15 residues. Germline lookup yields CDR1 DFQATT and CDR2 SNEGSKA (reference sequence). V was pared by 5 bases and J by 0 bases, with 6 bases of the junction left unmatched. The V call is TRBV20-1, the J call TRBJ2-2, with 7 bases aligning to TRBD1. The source is a male donor with ankylosing spondylitis or in good health (not recorded which). The sequencing input was blood, either unsorted or a sorted T cell fraction (not recorded which). The DNA for the CDR3 is TGCAGTGCTTCGCATGACAGGGCGAACACCGGGGAGCTGTTTTTT. It specifies CSASHDRANTGELFF.